This T cell receptor beta chain is drawn from a study of neurological immune-mediated disorders. Study findings and constraints: CDR3 amino acid sequences found in expanded clones were never shared across subjects, suggesting private repertoires in all groups. HTLV-1-associated myelopathy showed the most TCR clonal expansion; multiple sclerosis the least, below healthy controls.

By 5'RACE with 10-nucleotide random UMIs, the cDNA was made. TCRdb reprocessed the 5' RACE reads via MiXCR and lists one record per CDR3 protein. The data hold around 90,000 distinct CDR3 sequences, with approximately 13% observed a single time. Trimming took off 0 bases at V and 8 bases at J, with 14 bases between the two ends. The CDR3 has 15 amino acids. Germline lookup yields CDR1 MGHRA and CDR2 YSYEKL. The time point: longitudinal time-point 2. The study built unsorted libraries from 2 million PBMCs kept at -80 C. In its sample, this clonotype was seen many times. The antigen is undetermined. This clonotype was sampled from a female donor with HTLV-1-associated myelopathy (HAM/TSP). The sample comprised PBMCs. The rearrangement uses TRBV4-1 and TRBJ2-1; D ambiguous. The CDR3: CASSQDLRREYEQFF. For the CDR3, the DNA is TGCGCCAGCAGCCAAGACCTTCGCCGTGAGTATGAGCAGTTCTTC.